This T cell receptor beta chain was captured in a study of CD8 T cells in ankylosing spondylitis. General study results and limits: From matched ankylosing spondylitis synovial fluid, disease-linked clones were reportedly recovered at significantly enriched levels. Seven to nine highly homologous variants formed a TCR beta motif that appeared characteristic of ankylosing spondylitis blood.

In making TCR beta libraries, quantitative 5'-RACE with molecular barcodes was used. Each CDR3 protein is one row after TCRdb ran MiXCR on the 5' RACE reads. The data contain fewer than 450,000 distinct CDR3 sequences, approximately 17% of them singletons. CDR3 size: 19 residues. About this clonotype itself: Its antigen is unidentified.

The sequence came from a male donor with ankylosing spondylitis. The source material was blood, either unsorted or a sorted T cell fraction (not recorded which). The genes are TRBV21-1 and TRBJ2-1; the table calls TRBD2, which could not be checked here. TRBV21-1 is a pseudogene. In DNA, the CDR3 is TGTGCCAGCAGCCCCAGGCGGCGGGAGGGCCGATTTTTTGACAATGAGCAGTTCTTC. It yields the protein CASSPRRREGRFFDNEQFF.